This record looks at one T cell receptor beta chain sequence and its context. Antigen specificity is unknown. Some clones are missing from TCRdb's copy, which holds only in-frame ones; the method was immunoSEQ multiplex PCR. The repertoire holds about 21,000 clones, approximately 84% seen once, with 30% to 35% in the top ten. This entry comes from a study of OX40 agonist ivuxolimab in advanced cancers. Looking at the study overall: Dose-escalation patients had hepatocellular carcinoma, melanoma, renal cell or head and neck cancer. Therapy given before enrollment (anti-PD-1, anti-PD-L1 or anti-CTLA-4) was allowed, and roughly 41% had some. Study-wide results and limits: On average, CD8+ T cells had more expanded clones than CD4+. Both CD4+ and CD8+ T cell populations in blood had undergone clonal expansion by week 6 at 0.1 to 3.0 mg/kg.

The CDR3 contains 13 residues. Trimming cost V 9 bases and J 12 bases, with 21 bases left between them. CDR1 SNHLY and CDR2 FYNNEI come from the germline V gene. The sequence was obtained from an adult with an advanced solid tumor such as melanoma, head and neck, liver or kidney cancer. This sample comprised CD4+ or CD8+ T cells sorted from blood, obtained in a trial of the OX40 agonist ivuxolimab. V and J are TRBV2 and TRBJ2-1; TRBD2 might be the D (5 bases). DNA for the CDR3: TGTGCCAGTAGCGCCACAGCACTCCCAATGCAGTTCTTC. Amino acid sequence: CASSATALPMQFF.